This entry concerns a single TCR beta chain. Its antigen is undetermined. V was pared by 5 bases and J by 2 bases, with 2 bases of the junction left unmatched. Germline CDR1 SEHNR, CDR2 FQNEAQ (reference sequence). The CDR3 loop spans 14 amino acids. This sample was included in a study of OX40 agonist ivuxolimab in advanced cancers. Turning to the study itself: It was permissible to have had prior anti-PD-1, anti-PD-L1 or anti-CTLA-4 therapy, and about 40% had some. Notes on the study in general: There was clonal expansion of CD4+ and CD8+ blood T cells by week 6 at 0.1 to 3.0 mg/kg.

Sequenced by immunoSEQ multiplex PCR; TCRdb stores in-frame clones only, minus some. The sample has 95,000 to 100,000 clones; more than 85% are singletons. Specimen: CD4+ or CD8+ T cells sorted from blood, collected in a trial of the OX40 agonist ivuxolimab. The gene calls are TRBV7-9 and TRBJ1-2, with 10 bases matching TRBD1. The clonotype was recovered from an adult with an advanced solid tumor such as melanoma, head and neck, liver or kidney cancer. This CDR3 reads CASSPGQGNYGYTF. The CDR3 nucleotides read TGTGCCAGCAGCCCGGGACAGGGGAACTATGGCTACACCTTC. Full variable domain (remainder filled in from reference TRBV7-9 and TRBJ1-2): DTGVSQNPRHKITKRGQNVTFRCDPISEHNRLYWYRQTLGQGPEFLTYFQNEAQLEKSRLLSDRFSAERPKGSFSTLEIQRTEQGDSAMYLCASSPGQGNYGYTFGSGTRLTVV.